This T cell receptor (beta chain) originates from a study of T cell clonotyping in hematopoietic cell transplantation. This table comes from immunoSEQ multiplex PCR, and its TCRdb copy is limited to in-frame clones, with some not included. The sample includes 5,500 to 6,000 clones, approximately 80% of them seen just once. The V gene end was trimmed by 3 bases and the J gene end by 7 bases; junction bases not matched to a gene: 4. Germline V CDR1 and CDR2: MDHEN, SYDVKM. CDR3 length equals 14 residues. Described time point: recipient sample about 28 days before transplant, after cytoreduction. Here the sequenced sample was peripheral blood mononuclear cells, taken before stem cell transplant. The sequence was collected from a woman aged 45-65 years with acute myeloid leukemia. Some clones in this sample may be carry-over from other donors' samples. The chain is built from TRBV28 and TRBJ2-1; 9 nucleotides agree with TRBD1. The CDR3 protein is CASSLGQGSNEQFF. The CDR3 DNA reads as TGTGCCAGCAGTTTGGGACAGGGTTCGAATGAGCAGTTCTTC.